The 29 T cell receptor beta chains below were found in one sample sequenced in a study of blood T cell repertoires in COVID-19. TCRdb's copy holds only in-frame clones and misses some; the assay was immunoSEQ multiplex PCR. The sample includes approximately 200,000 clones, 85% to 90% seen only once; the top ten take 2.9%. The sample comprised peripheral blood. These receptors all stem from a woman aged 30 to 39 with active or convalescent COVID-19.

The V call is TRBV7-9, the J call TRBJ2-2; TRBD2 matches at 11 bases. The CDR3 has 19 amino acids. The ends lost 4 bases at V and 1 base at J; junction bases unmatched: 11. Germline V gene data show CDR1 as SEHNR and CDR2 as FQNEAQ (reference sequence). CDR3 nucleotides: TGTGCCAGCAGCTCGATCGGGGCTAGCGGGAGGCTGAACACCGGGGAGCTGTTTTTT. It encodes CASSSIGASGRLNTGELFF. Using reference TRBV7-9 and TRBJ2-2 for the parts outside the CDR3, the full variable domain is DTGVSQNPRHKITKRGQNVTFRCDPISEHNRLYWYRQTLGQGPEFLTYFQNEAQLEKSRLLSDRFSAERPKGSFSTLEIQRTEQGDSAMYLCASSSIGASGRLNTGELFFGEGSRLTVL.

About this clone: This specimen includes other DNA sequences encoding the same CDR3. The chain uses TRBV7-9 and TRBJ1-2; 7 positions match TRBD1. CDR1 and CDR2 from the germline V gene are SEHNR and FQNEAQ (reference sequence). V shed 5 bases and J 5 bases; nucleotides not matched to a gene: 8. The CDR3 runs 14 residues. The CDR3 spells CASSLGQAGYGYTF. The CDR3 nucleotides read TGTGCCAGCAGCCTCGGACAGGCGGGTTATGGCTACACCTTC.

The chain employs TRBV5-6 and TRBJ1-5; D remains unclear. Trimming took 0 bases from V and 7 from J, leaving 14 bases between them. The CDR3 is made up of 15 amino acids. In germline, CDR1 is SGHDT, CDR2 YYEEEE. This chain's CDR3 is CASSLAGGSWQPQHF. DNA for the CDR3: TGTGCCAGCAGCTTGGCCGGAGGATCGTGGCAGCCCCAGCATTTT.

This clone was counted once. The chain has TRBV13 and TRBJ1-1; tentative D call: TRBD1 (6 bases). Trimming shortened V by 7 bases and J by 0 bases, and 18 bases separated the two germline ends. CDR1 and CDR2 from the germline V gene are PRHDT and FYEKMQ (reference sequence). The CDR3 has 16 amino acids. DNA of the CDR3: TGTGCCAGCAAGGACAGCTCCCCTTTCCTGAACACTGAAGCTTTCTTT. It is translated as CASKDSSPFLNTEAFF.

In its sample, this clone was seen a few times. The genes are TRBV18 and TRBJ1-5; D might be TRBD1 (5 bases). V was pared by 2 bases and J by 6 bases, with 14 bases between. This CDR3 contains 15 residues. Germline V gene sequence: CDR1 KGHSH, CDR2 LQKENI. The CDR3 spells CASSPRPGHGQPQHF. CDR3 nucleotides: TGTGCCAGCTCACCAAGGCCAGGGCACGGTCAGCCCCAGCATTTT.

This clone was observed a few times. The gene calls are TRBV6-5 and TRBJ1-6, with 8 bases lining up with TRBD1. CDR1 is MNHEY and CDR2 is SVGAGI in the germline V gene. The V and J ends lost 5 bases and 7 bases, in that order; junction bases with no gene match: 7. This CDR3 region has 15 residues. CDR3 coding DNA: TGTGCCAGCAGTCGGACAGGGATGGTCAATTCACCCCTCCACTTT. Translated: CASSRTGMVNSPLHF.

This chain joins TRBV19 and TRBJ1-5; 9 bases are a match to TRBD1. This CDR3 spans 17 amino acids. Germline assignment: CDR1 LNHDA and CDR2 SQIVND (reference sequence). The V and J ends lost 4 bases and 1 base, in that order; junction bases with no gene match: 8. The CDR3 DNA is TGTGCCAGTAGTACCACCGACAGGGGGTTGAGCAATCAGCCCCAGCATTTT. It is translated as CASSTTDRGLSNQPQHF.

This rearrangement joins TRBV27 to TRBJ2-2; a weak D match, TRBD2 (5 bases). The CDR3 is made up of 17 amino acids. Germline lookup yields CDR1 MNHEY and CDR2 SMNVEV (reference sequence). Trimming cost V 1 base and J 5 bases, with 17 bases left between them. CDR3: CASSLWAGAIPTGELFF. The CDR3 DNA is TGTGCCAGCAGTTTATGGGCGGGCGCCATTCCGACCGGGGAGCTGTTTTTT.

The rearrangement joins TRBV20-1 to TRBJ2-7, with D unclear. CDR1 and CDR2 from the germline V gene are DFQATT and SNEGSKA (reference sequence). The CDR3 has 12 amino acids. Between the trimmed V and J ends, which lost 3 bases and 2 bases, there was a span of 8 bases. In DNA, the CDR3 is TGCAGTGCTAGTGTACTAACCTACGAGCAGTACTTC. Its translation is CSASVLTYEQYF.

DNA of the CDR3: TGTGCCAGCAGCTCCCCGGGGGGCTTGGACACCGGGGAGCTGTTTTTT. Residues: CASSSPGGLDTGELFF. This sequence joins TRBV7-9 and TRBJ2-2; a weak D match, TRBD2 (7 bases). V was cut by 4 bases and J by 3 bases, with 15 bases left in between. The CDR3 spans 16 residues. Germline V gives CDR1 SEHNR, CDR2 FQNEAQ (reference sequence).

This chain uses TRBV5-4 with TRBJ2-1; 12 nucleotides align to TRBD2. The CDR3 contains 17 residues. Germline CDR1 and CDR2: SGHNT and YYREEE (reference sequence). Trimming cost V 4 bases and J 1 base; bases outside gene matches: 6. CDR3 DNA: TGTGCCAGCAGCCGCTCACTAGCGGGGGGATCCTACAATGAGCAGTTCTTC. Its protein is CASSRSLAGGSYNEQFF.

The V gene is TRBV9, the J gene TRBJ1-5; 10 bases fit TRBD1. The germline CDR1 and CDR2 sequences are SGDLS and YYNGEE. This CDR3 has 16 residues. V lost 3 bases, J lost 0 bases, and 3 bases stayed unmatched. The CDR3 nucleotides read TGTGCCAGCAGCGCCGGGACAGGGGATAGCAATCAGCCCCAGCATTTT. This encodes CASSAGTGDSNQPQHF.

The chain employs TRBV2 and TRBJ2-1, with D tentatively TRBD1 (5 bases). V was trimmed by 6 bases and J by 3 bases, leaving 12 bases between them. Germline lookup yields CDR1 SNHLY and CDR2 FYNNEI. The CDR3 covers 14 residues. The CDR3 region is CASRDTGGYNEQFF. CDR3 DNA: TGTGCCAGCAGGGACACGGGCGGCTACAATGAGCAGTTCTTC. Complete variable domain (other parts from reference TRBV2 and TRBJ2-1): EPEVTQTPSHQVTQMGQEVILRCVPISNHLYFYWYRQILGQKVEFLVSFYNNEISEKSEIFDDQFSVERPDGSNFTLKIRSTKLEDSAMYFCASRDTGGYNEQFFGPGTRLTVL.

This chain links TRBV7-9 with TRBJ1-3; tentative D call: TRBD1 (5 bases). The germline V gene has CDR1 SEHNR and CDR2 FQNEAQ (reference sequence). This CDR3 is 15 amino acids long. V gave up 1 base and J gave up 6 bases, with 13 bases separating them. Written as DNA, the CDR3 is TGTGCCAGCAGCTTAGGGTTTCGGGGGGAAAACACCATATATTTT. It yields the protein CASSLGFRGENTIYF.

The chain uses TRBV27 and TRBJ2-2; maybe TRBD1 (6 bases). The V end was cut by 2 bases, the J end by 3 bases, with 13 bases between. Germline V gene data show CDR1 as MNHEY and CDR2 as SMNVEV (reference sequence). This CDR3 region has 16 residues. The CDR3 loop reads CASSLVVRGYTGELFF. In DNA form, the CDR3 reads TGTGCCAGCAGTTTAGTGGTCAGGGGTTACACCGGGGAGCTGTTTTTT.

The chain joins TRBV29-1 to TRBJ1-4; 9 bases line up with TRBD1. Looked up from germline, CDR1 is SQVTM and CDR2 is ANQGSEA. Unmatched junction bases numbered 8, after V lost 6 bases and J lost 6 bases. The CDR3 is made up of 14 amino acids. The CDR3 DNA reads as TGCAGCGTCACACCGGGACAGGGATATGAAAAACTGTTTTTT. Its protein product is CSVTPGQGYEKLFF. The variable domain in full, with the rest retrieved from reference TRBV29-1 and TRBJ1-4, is SAVISQKPSRDICQRGTSLTIQCQVDSQVTMMFWYRQQPGQSLTLIATANQGSEATYESGFVIDKFPISRPNLTFSTLTVSNMSPEDSSIYLCSVTPGQGYEKLFFGSGTQLSVL.

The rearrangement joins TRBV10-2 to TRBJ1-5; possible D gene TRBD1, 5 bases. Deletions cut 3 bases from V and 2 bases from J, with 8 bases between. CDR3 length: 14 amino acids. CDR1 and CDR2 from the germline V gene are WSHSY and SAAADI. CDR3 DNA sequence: TGCGCCAGCAGTGATAGGGGCGGCAATCAGCCCCAGCATTTT. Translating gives CASSDRGGNQPQHF.

In DNA form, the CDR3 reads TGTGCCAGCTCACAAACCATTAATACAGGGGGAGGACATGGCTACACCTTC. This codes for CASSQTINTGGGHGYTF. The chain combines TRBV18 with TRBJ1-2, with 8 bases matching TRBD1. Germline V gene lookup returns CDR1 KGHSH and CDR2 LQKENI. The V gene end was trimmed by 4 bases and the J gene end by 6 bases; junction bases not matched to a gene: 16. This CDR3 comprises 17 residues.

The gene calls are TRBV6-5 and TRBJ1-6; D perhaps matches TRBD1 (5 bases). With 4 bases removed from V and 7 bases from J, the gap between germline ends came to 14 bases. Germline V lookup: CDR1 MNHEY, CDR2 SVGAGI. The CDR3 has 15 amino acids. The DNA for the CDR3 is TGTGCCAGCAGTTTGGCAGGGCCGAGGAATTCACCCCTCCACTTT. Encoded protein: CASSLAGPRNSPLHF.

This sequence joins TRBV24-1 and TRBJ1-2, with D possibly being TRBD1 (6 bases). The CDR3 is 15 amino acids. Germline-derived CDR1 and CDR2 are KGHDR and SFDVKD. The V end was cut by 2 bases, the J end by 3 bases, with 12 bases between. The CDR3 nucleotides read TGTGCCACCAGTGATTCCGTGACAGGCCACTATGGCTACACCTTC. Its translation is CATSDSVTGHYGYTF.

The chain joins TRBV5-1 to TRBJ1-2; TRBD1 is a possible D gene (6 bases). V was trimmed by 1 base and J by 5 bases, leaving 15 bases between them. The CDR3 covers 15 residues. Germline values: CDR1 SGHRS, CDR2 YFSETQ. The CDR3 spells CASSLLTQGSYGYTF. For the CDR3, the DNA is TGCGCCAGCAGCTTGTTAACTCAGGGGTCATATGGCTACACCTTC.

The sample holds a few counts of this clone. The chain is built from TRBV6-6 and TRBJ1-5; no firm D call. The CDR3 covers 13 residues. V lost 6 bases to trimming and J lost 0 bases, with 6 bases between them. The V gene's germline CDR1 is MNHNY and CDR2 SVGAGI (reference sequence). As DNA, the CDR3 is TGTGCCAGCAGAATAAATAGCAATCAGCCCCAGCATTTT. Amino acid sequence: CASRINSNQPQHF.

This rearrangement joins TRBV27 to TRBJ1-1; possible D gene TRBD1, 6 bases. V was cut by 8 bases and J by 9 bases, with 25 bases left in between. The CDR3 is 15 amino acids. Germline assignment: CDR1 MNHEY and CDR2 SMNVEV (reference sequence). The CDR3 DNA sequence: TGTGCCAGCCCAGGCGCTACAGGGCAGTGTCGGAAAGCTTTCTTT. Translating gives CASPGATGQCRKAFF.

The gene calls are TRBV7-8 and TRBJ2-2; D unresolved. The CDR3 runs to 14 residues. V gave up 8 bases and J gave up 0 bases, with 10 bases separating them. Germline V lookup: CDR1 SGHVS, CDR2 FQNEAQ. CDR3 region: CASCEQANTGELFF. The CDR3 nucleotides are TGTGCCAGCTGCGAGCAGGCGAACACCGGGGAGCTGTTTTTT.

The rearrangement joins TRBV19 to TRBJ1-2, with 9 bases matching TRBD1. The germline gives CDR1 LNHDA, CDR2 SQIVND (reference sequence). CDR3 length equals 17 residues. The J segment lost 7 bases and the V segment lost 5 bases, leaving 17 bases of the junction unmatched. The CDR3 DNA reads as TGTGCCAGTAGTCGCGGGGGTACAGGGGGCGTAATTGGTGGCTACACCTTC. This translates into CASSRGGTGGVIGGYTF.

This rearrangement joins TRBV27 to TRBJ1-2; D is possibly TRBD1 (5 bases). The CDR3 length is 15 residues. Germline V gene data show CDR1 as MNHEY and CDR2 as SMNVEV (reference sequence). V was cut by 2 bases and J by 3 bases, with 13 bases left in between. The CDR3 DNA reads TGTGCCAGCAGTTTAAATCAGGGCTGGTACTATGGCTACACCTTC. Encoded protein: CASSLNQGWYYGYTF.

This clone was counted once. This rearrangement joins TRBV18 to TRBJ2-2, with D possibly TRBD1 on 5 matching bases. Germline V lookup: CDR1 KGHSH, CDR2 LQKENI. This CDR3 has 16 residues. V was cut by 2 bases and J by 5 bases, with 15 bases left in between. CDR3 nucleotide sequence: TGTGCCAGCTCACCATACCCTACAAGGGGAACCGGGGAGCTGTTTTTT. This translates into CASSPYPTRGTGELFF.

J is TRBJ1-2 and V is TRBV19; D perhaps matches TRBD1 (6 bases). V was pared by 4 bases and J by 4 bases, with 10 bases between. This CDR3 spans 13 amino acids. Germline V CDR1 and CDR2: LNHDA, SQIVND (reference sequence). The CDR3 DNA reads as TGTGCCAGTAGTACAGGGACAAGCTATGGCTACACCTTC. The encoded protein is CASSTGTSYGYTF.

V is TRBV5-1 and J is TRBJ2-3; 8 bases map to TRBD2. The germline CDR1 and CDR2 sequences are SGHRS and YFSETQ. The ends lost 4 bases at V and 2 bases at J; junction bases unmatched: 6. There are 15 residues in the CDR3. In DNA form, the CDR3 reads TGCGCCAGCAGCCTAGGACTAGCTGACACAGATACGCAGTATTTT. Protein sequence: CASSLGLADTDTQYF.